Shown below are 13 T cell receptor beta chains from a single sample sequenced in a study of shared clonotypes between healthy human individuals. The table came from immunoSEQ multiplex PCR; TCRdb's copy has only in-frame clones and leaves some out. This sample carries approximately 2,300,000 clones, roughly 90% of them seen once, and the ten largest clones take roughly 0.34%. Material: naive CD4+ T cells from PBMCs. The subset here: CD45RA+ positively selected. The receptors originated from a young man in good health. Some clones in this sample may be carry-over from other donors' samples.

The genes are TRBV7-2 and TRBJ2-3, with TRBD2 matching over 8 bases. V was pared by 2 bases and J by 2 bases, with 3 bases of the junction left unmatched. Germline V gene data show CDR1 as SGHTA and CDR2 as FQGNSA. This CDR3 is built from 15 residues. CDR3: CASSLSGGNTDTQYF. The CDR3 nucleotides are TGTGCCAGCAGCTTATCGGGAGGGAACACAGATACGCAGTATTTT.

The J gene is TRBJ2-2, the V gene TRBV7-3; the D gene could be TRBD1 or TRBD2 (6 bases each). The CDR3 consists of 19 residues. V gave up 5 bases and J gave up 1 base, with 23 bases separating them. CDR1 SGHTA and CDR2 FQGTGA come from the germline V gene. CDR3 sequence: CASSRGPVGGAGNTGELFF. The CDR3 DNA sequence: TGTGCCAGCAGCCGCGGCCCCGTGGGGGGCGCGGGGAACACCGGGGAGCTGTTTTTT.

In its sample, this clone was seen once. The chain uses TRBV4-1 and TRBJ2-7, with unresolved D. V lost 4 bases to trimming and J lost 0 bases, with 19 bases between them. The CDR3 consists of 17 residues. CDR1 and CDR2 (germline): MGHRA, YSYEKL. The CDR3 DNA sequence: TGCGCCAGCAGCCCCCTAGGGCGGCGCCCGAGCTCCTACGAGCAGTACTTC. It encodes CASSPLGRRPSSYEQYF.

The rearrangement links TRBV5-4 to TRBJ2-1; the match to TRBD1 covers 8 bases. The V and J ends lost 1 base and 15 bases, in that order; junction bases with no gene match: 9. This CDR3 contains 13 residues. CDR1 is SGHNT, CDR2 YYREEE, per germline (reference sequence). DNA of the CDR3: TGTGCCAGCAGCTTGCGGACAGGGATTGCATGGTTCTTC. Its protein product is CASSLRTGIAWFF.

The V call is TRBV25-1, the J call TRBJ2-1; 11 bases are shared with TRBD1. The CDR3 totals 16 residues. Germline V gene lookup returns CDR1 MGHDK and CDR2 SYGVNS. V shed 3 bases, J shed 4 bases, and the junction held 5 bases outside the gene matches. CDR3 nucleotide sequence: TGTGCCAGCAGTGATCCTGGGACAGGGGGATACAATGAGCAGTTCTTC. Protein: CASSDPGTGGYNEQFF. The full variable domain, rest sourced from reference TRBV25-1 and TRBJ2-1, is EADIYQTPRYLVIGTGKKITLECSQTMGHDKMYWYQQDPGMELHLIHYSYGVNSTEKGDLSSESTVSRIRTEHFPLTLESARPSHTSQYLCASSDPGTGGYNEQFFGPGTRLTVL.

This chain links TRBV15 with TRBJ1-4; D perhaps matches TRBD1 (5 bases). The CDR3 spans 13 residues. From germline, CDR1 is LNHNV and CDR2 YYDKDF (reference sequence). V lost 5 bases, J lost 8 bases, and 12 bases lay in between. CDR3 DNA sequence: TGTGCCACCAGCGGGCGGGGACGAGAAAAACTGTTTTTT. Translation: CATSGRGREKLFF.

The chain couples TRBV5-3 to TRBJ2-7, with D uncertain. TRBV5-3 belongs to the ORF category, with a function that is uncertain. The V gene lost 2 bases and the J gene lost 7 bases, with 19 bases spanning the gap. This CDR3 has 15 residues. For the CDR3, the DNA is TGTGCCAGAAGCTTACTCCATCCAGACTTACGAGAGCAGTACTTC. This codes for CARSLLHPDLREQYF.

This clone appeared a single time. This rearrangement joins TRBV10-3 to TRBJ2-1, with TRBD2 identical over 8 bases. This CDR3 contains 15 residues. Germline V CDR1 and CDR2: ENHRY, SYGVKD. J was trimmed by 7 bases and V by 10 bases; bases with no gene match: 15. CDR3 region: CATSRGRGLGNEQFF. CDR3 nucleotides: TGTGCCACCTCCAGGGGTAGGGGACTAGGGAATGAGCAGTTCTTC.

J is TRBJ1-2 and V is TRBV28; 9 bases are a match to TRBD1. Germline-derived CDR1 and CDR2 are MDHEN and SYDVKM. V shed 6 bases, J shed 4 bases, and the junction held 3 bases outside the gene matches. The CDR3 runs to 13 residues. The CDR3 loop reads CASRGQGSYGYTF. DNA for the CDR3: TGTGCCAGCAGGGGACAGGGTAGCTATGGCTACACCTTC.

The rearrangement links TRBV6-1 to TRBJ2-7; possible D gene TRBD1, 7 bases. The V gene's germline CDR1 is MNHNS and CDR2 SASEGT. CDR3 length: 13 amino acids. The V end lost 6 bases, the J end lost 9 bases, and 18 bases lay between the germline ends. CDR3 region: CASRVEGAPGQYF. The DNA for the CDR3 is TGTGCCAGCAGGGTGGAGGGGGCGCCTGGGCAGTACTTC.

The rearrangement joins TRBV11-2 to TRBJ2-3; 8 bases agree with TRBD1. The CDR3 covers 14 residues. Germline CDR1 and CDR2: SGHAT and FQNNGV. The J segment lost 8 bases and the V segment lost 3 bases, leaving 7 bases of the junction unmatched. The CDR3 nucleotides read TGTGCCAGCAGCTTGGAGACAGGGGCGATTACGCAGTATTTT. This encodes CASSLETGAITQYF.

The chain has TRBV2 and TRBJ1-2, with D possibly matching TRBD1 (5 bases). The CDR3 runs to 16 residues. Germline V CDR1 and CDR2: SNHLY, FYNNEI. V was cut by 0 bases and J by 7 bases, with 18 bases left in between. In nucleotides, the CDR3 is TGTGCCAGCAGTGAAGCCGGCAGGGTTTGGGAAAGTGGCTACACCTTC. This encodes CASSEAGRVWESGYTF.

The V call is TRBV5-1, the J call TRBJ2-5, with D tentatively TRBD1 (5 bases). The germline gives CDR1 SGHRS, CDR2 YFSETQ. V lost 5 bases and J lost 4, with 12 bases in between. This CDR3 spans 13 amino acids. Here the CDR3 reads CASRPGSRETQYF. Here the CDR3 DNA reads TGCGCCAGCAGACCAGGGTCGAGAGAGACCCAGTACTTC.